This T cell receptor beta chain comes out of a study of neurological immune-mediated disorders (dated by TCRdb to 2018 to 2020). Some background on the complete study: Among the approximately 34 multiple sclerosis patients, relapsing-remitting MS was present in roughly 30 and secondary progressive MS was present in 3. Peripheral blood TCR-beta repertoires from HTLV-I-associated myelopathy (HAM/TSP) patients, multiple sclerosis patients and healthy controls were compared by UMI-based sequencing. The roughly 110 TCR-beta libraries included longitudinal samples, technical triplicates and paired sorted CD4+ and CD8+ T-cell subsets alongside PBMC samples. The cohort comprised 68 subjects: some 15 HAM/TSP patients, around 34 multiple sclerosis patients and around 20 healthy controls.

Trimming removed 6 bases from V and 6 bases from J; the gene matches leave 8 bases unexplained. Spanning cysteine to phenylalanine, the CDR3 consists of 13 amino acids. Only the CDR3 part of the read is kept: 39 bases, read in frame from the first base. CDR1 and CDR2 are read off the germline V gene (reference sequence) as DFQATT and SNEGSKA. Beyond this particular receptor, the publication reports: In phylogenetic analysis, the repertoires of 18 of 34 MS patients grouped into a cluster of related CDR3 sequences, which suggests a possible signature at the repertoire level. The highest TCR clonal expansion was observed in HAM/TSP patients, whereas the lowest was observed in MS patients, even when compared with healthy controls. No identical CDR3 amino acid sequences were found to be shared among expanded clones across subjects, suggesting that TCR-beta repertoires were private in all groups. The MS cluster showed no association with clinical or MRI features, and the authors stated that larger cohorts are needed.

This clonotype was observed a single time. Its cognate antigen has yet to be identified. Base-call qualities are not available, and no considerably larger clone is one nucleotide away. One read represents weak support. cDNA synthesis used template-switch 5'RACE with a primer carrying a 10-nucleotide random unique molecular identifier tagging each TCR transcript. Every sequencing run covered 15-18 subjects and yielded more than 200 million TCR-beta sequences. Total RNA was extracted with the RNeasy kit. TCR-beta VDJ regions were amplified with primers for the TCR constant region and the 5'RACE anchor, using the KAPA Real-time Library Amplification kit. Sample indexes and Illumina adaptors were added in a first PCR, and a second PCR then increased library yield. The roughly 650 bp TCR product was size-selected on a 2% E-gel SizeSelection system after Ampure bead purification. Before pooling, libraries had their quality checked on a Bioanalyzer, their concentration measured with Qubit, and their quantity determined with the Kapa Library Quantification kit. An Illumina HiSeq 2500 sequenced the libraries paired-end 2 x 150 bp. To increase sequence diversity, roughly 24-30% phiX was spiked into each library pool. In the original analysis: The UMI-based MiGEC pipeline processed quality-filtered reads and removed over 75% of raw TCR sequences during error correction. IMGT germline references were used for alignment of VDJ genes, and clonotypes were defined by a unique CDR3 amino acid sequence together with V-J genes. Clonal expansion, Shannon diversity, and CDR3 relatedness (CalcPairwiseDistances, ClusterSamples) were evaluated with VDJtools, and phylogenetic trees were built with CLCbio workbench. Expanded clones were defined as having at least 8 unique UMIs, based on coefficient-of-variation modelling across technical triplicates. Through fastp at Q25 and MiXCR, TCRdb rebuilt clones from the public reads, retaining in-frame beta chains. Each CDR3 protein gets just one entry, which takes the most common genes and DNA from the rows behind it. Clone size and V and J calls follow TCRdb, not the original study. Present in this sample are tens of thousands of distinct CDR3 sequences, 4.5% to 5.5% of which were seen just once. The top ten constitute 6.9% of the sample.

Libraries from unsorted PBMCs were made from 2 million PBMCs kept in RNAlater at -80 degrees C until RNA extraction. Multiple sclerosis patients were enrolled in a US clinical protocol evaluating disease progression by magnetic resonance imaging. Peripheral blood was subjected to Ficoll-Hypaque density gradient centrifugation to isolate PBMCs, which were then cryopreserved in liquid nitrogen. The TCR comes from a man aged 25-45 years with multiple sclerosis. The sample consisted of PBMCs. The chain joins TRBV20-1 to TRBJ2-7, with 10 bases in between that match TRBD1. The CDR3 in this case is CSARADRGPEQYF. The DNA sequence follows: TGCAGTGCGAGGGCCGACAGGGGGCCCGAGCAGTACTTC.